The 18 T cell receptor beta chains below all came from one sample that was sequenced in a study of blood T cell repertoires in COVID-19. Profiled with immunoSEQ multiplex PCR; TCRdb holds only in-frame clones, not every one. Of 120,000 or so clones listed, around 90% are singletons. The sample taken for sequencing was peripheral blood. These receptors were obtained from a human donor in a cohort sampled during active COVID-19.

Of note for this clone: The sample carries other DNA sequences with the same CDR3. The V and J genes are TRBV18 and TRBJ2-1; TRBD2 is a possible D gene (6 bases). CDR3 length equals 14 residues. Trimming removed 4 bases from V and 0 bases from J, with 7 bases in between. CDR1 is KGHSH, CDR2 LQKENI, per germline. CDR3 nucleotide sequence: TGTGCCAGCTCACTGGGGGGCTCCTACAATGAGCAGTTCTTC. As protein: CASSLGGSYNEQFF. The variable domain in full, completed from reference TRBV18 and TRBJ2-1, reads NAGVMQNPRHLVRRRGQEARLRCSPMKGHSHVYWYRQLPEEGLKFMVYLQKENIIDESGMPKERFSAEFPKEGPSILRIQQVVRGDSAAYFCASSLGGSYNEQFFGPGTRLTVL.

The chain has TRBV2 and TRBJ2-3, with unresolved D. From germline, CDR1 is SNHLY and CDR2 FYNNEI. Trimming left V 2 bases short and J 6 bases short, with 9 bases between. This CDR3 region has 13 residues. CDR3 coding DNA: TGTGCCAGCAGTGAAAGCCCCGCGGATACGCAGTATTTT. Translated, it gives CASSESPADTQYF.

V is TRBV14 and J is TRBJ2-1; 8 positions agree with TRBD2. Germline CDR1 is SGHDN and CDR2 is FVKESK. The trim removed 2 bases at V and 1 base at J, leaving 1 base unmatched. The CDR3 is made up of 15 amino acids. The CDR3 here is CASSQLAGSYNEQFF. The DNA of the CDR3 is TGTGCCAGCAGCCAATTAGCGGGATCCTACAATGAGCAGTTCTTC.

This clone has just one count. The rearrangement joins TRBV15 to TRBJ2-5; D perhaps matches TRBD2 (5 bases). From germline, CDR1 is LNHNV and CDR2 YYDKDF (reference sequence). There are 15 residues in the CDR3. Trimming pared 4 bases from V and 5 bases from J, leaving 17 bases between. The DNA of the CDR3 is TGTGCCACCAGCATTGAAGGGTATAGAGGGGAGACCCAGTACTTC. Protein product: CATSIEGYRGETQYF.

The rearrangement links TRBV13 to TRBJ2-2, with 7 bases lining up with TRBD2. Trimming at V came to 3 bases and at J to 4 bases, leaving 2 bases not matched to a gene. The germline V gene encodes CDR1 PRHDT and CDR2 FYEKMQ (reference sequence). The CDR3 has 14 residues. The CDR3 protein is CASSLSSGTGELFF. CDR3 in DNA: TGTGCCAGCAGCTTGTCTAGCGGCACCGGGGAGCTGTTTTTT.

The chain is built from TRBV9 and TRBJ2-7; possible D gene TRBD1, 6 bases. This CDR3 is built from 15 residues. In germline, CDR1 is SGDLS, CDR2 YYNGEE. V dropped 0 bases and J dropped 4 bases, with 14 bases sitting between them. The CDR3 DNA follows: TGTGCCAGCAGCGTAGGGGGGCATGAGGGGTACGAGCAGTACTTC. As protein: CASSVGGHEGYEQYF.

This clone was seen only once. CDR3 loop: CASSESVRNGYTF. As DNA, the CDR3 is TGCGCCAGCAGTGAGTCGGTCAGAAATGGCTACACCTTC. V gene TRBV10-2 combines with J gene TRBJ1-2; D remains unclear. This CDR3 is built from 13 residues. The V gene's germline CDR1 is WSHSY and CDR2 SAAADI. V gave up 0 bases and J gave up 6 bases, with 8 bases separating them.

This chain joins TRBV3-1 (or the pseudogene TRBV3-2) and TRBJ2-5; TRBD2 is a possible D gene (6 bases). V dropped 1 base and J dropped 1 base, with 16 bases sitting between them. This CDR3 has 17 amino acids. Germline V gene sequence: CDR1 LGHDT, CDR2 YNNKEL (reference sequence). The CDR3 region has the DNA TGTGCCAGCAGCCAAGTTTTTTCTAGCGTTAGCCAAGAGACCCAGTACTTC. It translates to CASSQVFSSVSQETQYF.

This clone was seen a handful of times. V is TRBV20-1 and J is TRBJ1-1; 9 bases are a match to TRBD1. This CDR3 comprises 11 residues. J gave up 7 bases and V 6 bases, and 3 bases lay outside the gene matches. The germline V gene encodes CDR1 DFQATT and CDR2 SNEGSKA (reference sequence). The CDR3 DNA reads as TGCAGTGCAGACAGGGGGAATGAAGCTTTCTTT. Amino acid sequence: CSADRGNEAFF.

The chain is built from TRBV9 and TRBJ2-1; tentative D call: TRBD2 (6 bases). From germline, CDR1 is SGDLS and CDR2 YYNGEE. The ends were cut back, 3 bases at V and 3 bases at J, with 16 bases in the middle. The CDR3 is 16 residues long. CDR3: CASSDERSGNYNEQFF. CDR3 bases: TGTGCCAGCAGCGACGAGCGTAGCGGAAACTACAATGAGCAGTTCTTC.

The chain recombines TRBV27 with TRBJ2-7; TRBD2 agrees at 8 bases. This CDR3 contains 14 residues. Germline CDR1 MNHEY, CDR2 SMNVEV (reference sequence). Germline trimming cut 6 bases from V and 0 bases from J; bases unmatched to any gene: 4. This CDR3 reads CASSALAGSYEQYF. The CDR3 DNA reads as TGTGCCAGCAGCGCCCTAGCGGGCTCCTACGAGCAGTACTTC.

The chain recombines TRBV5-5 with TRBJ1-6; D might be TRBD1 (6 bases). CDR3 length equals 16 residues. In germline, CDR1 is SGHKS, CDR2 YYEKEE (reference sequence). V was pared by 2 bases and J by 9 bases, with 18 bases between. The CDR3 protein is CASSLRAYREGSPLHF. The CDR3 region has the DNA TGTGCCAGCAGCTTAAGGGCCTACAGGGAAGGTTCACCCCTCCACTTT. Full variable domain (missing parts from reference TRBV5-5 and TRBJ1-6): DAGVTQSPTHLIKTRGQQVTLRCSPISGHKSVSWYQQVLGQGPQFIFQYYEKEERGRGNFPDRFSARQFPNYSSELNVNALLLGDSALYLCASSLRAYREGSPLHFGNGTRLTVT.

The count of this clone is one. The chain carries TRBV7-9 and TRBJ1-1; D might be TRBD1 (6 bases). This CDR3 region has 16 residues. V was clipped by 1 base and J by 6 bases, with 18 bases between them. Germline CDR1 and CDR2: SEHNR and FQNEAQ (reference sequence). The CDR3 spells CASSLVGGRPAAEAFF. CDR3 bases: TGTGCCAGCAGCTTAGTTGGGGGCCGGCCTGCCGCTGAAGCTTTCTTT.

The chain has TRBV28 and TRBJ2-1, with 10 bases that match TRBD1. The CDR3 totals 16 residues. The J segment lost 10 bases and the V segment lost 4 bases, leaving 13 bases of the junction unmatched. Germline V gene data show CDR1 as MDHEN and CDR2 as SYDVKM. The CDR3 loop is CASSSPGQGRRAEQFF. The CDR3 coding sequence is TGTGCCAGCAGTTCACCGGGACAGGGGAGAAGAGCGGAGCAGTTCTTC.

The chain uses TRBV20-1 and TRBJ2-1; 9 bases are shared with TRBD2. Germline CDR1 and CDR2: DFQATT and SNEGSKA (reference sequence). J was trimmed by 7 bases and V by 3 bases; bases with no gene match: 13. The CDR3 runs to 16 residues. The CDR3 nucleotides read TGCAGTGCTAGTCTTATTACTGCGGGGGGGATAAATGAGCAGTTCTTC. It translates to CSASLITAGGINEQFF.

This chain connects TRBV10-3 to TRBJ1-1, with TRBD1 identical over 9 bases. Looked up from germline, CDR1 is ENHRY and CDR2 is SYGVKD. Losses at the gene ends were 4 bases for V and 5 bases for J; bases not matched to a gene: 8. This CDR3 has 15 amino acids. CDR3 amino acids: CAISVRTGVDTEAFF. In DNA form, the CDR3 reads TGTGCCATCAGTGTACGGACAGGGGTGGATACTGAAGCTTTCTTT.

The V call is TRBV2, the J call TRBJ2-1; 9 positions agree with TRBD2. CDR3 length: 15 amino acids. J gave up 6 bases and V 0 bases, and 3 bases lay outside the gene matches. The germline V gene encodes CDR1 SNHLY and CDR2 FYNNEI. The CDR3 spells CASSEASGRGNEQFF. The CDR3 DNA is TGTGCCAGCAGTGAAGCTAGCGGGAGAGGCAATGAGCAGTTCTTC.

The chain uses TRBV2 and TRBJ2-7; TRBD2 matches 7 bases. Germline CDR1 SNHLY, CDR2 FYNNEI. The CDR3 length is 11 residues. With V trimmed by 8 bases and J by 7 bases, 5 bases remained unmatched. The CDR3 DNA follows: TGTGCCAGCCTAAGGGAGGGGGAGCAGTACTTC. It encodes CASLREGEQYF.